This entry lists 24 T cell receptor beta chains sequenced from one sample in a study of blood T cell repertoires in COVID-19. Only in-frame clones appear in the TCRdb table, and some are missing; sequencing was by immunoSEQ multiplex PCR. The table includes roughly 180,000 clones, 81% detected once. The sequenced sample consisted of PBMCs or T cells enriched from blood (not recorded which). These receptors came from a woman in her thirties or forties with acute COVID-19.

The chain recombines TRBV29-1 with TRBJ2-2, with unresolved D. V shed 6 bases and J shed 4 bases, with 15 bases lying between them. The CDR3 totals 14 residues. In germline, CDR1 is SQVTM, CDR2 ANQGSEA. The CDR3 sequence is CSVAESPGTGELFF. CDR3 in DNA: TGCAGCGTCGCGGAGTCCCCGGGCACCGGGGAGCTGTTTTTT.

The V and J genes are TRBV3-1 (or the pseudogene TRBV3-2) and TRBJ1-2; 10 bases agree with TRBD1. This CDR3 contains 15 residues. V shed 4 bases, J shed 3 bases, and the junction held 5 bases outside the gene matches. Germline lookup yields CDR1 LGHDT and CDR2 YNNKEL (reference sequence). CDR3 DNA sequence: TGTGCCAGCAGCCTTCAGACAGGGGGCGACTATGGCTACACCTTC. Protein: CASSLQTGGDYGYTF.

The CDR3 DNA follows: TGTGCCAGCAGGGGGGGACAGGTCGATAATTCACCCCTCCACTTT. It codes for CASRGGQVDNSPLHF. V is TRBV28 and J is TRBJ1-6; 8 nucleotides match TRBD1. CDR3 size: 15 residues. Germline CDR1 MDHEN, CDR2 SYDVKM. The V segment lost 6 bases and the J segment 5 bases; nucleotides outside the gene matches: 6.

This clone showed up just a few times. This chain joins TRBV5-4 and TRBJ2-2; a possible D gene is TRBD1 (5 bases). This CDR3 spans 14 amino acids. Trimming took 2 bases from V and 0 from J, leaving 5 bases between them. From germline, CDR1 is SGHNT and CDR2 YYREEE (reference sequence). The CDR3 sequence: CASSLQANTGELFF. The DNA of the CDR3 is TGTGCCAGCAGCTTACAGGCGAACACCGGGGAGCTGTTTTTT.

This sequence joins TRBV27 and TRBJ2-5, with 12 bases fitting TRBD2. Unmatched junction bases numbered 8, after V lost 11 bases and J lost 1 base. The length of the CDR3 is 15 residues. CDR1 is MNHEY, CDR2 SMNVEV, per germline (reference sequence). The CDR3 sequence is CAGTRTSGVQETQYF. DNA of the CDR3: TGTGCCGGCACTCGGACTAGCGGGGTCCAAGAGACCCAGTACTTC.

The CDR3 sequence: CASSRGTGEPYEQYF. The CDR3 nucleotides are TGTGCCAGCTCACGTGGGACAGGGGAGCCCTACGAGCAGTACTTC. The chain recombines TRBV18 with TRBJ2-7; 10 nucleotides match TRBD1. V gave up 4 bases and J gave up 2 bases; unmatched junction bases: 5. Looked up from germline, CDR1 is KGHSH and CDR2 is LQKENI. The CDR3 spans 15 residues.

The J gene is TRBJ1-2, the V gene TRBV2; TRBD1 matches 7 bases. CDR1 is SNHLY and CDR2 is FYNNEI in the germline V gene. With 3 bases clipped from V and 8 bases from J, the junction kept 12 bases outside the gene matches. This CDR3 contains 15 residues. The CDR3 nucleotides read TGTGCCAGCAGTGAGGGGACGGGACAGACGAGAGGCTACACCTTC. Amino acid sequence: CASSEGTGQTRGYTF.

V usage is TRBV5-4 and J usage is TRBJ2-5, with D possibly being TRBD2 (6 bases). The germline gives CDR1 SGHNT, CDR2 YYREEE (reference sequence). The V end lost 3 bases, the J end lost 4 bases, and 16 bases lay between the germline ends. There are 15 residues in the CDR3. This CDR3 reads CASSSGLTGVETQYF. Written as DNA, the CDR3 is TGTGCCAGCAGCTCCGGACTGACGGGGGTAGAGACCCAGTACTTC.

This rearrangement joins TRBV6-1 to TRBJ1-2, with D hard to call. CDR1 MNHNS and CDR2 SASEGT come from the germline V gene. The CDR3 is 14 amino acids. Trimming stripped 2 bases from V and 4 bases from J, with 11 bases between. CDR3 DNA sequence: TGTGCCAGCAGTGAATCCGGGGAAGGCTATGGCTACACCTTC. This codes for CASSESGEGYGYTF.

This chain connects TRBV6-4 to TRBJ2-1; TRBD2 matches at 7 bases. Losses at the gene ends were 0 bases for V and 4 bases for J; bases not matched to a gene: 3. The CDR3 loop spans 15 amino acids. From germline, CDR1 is MRHNA and CDR2 SNTAGT. As DNA, the CDR3 is TGTGCCAGCAGTGACTCCCAGGGAGGGTACAATGAGCAGTTCTTC. Translated, it gives CASSDSQGGYNEQFF.

This chain connects TRBV9 to TRBJ2-3; D perhaps matches TRBD2 (5 bases). V gave up 4 bases and J gave up 6 bases, with 27 bases separating them. The CDR3 extends over 18 amino acids. CDR1 is SGDLS and CDR2 is YYNGEE in the germline V gene. The chain's CDR3 is CASSSGETGIEIGDTQYF. The CDR3 region has the DNA TGTGCCAGCAGCTCGGGTGAGACCGGGATCGAAATTGGGGATACGCAGTATTTT.

The genes are TRBV5-4 and TRBJ2-5, with 10 bases identical to TRBD1. The V gene's germline CDR1 is SGHNT and CDR2 YYREEE (reference sequence). V was clipped by 4 bases and J by 5 bases; unmatched bases: 5. This CDR3 is built from 14 residues. The CDR3 sequence is CASSRTGGRETQYF. Here the CDR3 DNA reads TGTGCCAGCAGCCGGACAGGGGGGAGGGAGACCCAGTACTTC. The full variable domain, in which reference TRBV5-4 and TRBJ2-5 provide the parts outside the CDR3, is ETGVTQSPTHLIKTRGQQVTLRCSSQSGHNTVSWYQQALGQGPQFIFQYYREEENGRGNFPPRFSGLQFPNYSSELNVNALELDDSALYLCASSRTGGRETQYFGPGTRLLVL.

The CDR3 nucleotides are TGTGCCAGCAGCCGGGGGCGGCTAGCGGGCTACGAGCAGTACTTC. Translated, it gives CASSRGRLAGYEQYF. This chain joins TRBV7-2 and TRBJ2-7; 8 bases align to TRBD2. The CDR3 totals 15 residues. CDR1 is SGHTA, CDR2 FQGNSA, per germline. V lost 5 bases, J lost 3 bases, and 9 bases stayed unmatched.

V usage is TRBV7-8 and J usage is TRBJ2-5; 7 bases align to TRBD1. The CDR3 is 14 residues long. Germline-derived CDR1 and CDR2 are SGHVS and FQNEAQ. The ends lost 4 bases at V and 5 bases at J; junction bases unmatched: 7. This CDR3 is CASSSVTGWETQYF. The DNA for the CDR3 is TGTGCCAGCAGCTCCGTGACAGGGTGGGAGACCCAGTACTTC.

This clone was found many times. The rearrangement uses TRBV6-5 and TRBJ1-1; D possibly corresponds to TRBD1 (5 bases). CDR1 and CDR2 from the germline V gene are MNHEY and SVGAGI. V lost 9 bases and J 5 bases, leaving 13 bases between the germline ends. CDR3 length: 12 amino acids. The CDR3 nucleotides read TGTGCCAGTTATAGGGGAGGGACTGAAGCTTTCTTT. Its protein product is CASYRGGTEAFF.

V usage is TRBV5-1 and J usage is TRBJ1-2; D gene uncertain. The CDR3 has 15 residues. Trimming left V 4 bases short and J 2 bases short, with 15 bases between. Germline CDR1 and CDR2: SGHRS and YFSETQ. The CDR3 loop is CASSPNGSPNYGYTF. Written as DNA, the CDR3 is TGCGCCAGCAGCCCCAACGGGTCACCGAACTATGGCTACACCTTC.

This clone was observed a handful of times. The rearrangement links TRBV11-2 to TRBJ2-5, with 7 positions matching TRBD2. The CDR3 runs to 13 residues. Per germline, CDR1 SGHAT and CDR2 FQNNGV. J lost 6 bases, V lost 3 bases, and 4 bases had no gene match. CDR3 coding DNA: TGTGCCAGCAGCTTCCGGGAGGAGAAGACCCAGTACTTC. Its translation is CASSFREEKTQYF.

There are a few counts of this clone. The V and J genes are TRBV19 and TRBJ1-1, with 9 bases lining up with TRBD1. V shed 5 bases and J 0 bases; nucleotides not matched to a gene: 4. Germline CDR1 and CDR2: LNHDA and SQIVND (reference sequence). This CDR3 contains 15 residues. CDR3 amino acids: CASSPGQGMNTEAFF. In nucleotides, the CDR3 is TGTGCCAGTAGTCCCGGACAGGGGATGAACACTGAAGCTTTCTTT. Complete variable domain (other parts from reference TRBV19 and TRBJ1-1): DGGITQSPKYLFRKEGQNVTLSCEQNLNHDAMYWYRQDPGQGLRLIYYSQIVNDFQKGDIAEGYSVSREKKESFPLTVTSAQKNPTAFYLCASSPGQGMNTEAFFGQGTRLTVV.

The CDR3 bases are TGTGCCAGCAGCCGCACAGTAGCGGGGCAAGAGACCCAGTACTTC. It specifies CASSRTVAGQETQYF. The chain has TRBV4-2 and TRBJ2-5; TRBD2 matches 8 bases. Losses at the gene ends were 4 bases for V and 2 bases for J; bases not matched to a gene: 6. This CDR3 is 15 amino acids long. Germline V gene lookup returns CDR1 LGHNA and CDR2 YNFKEQ.

V is TRBV7-6 and J is TRBJ1-4; TRBD1 might be the D (5 bases). CDR3 length: 15 residues. CDR1 and CDR2 (germline): SGHVS, FNYEAQ. V dropped 3 bases and J dropped 5 bases, with 13 bases sitting between them. CDR3 bases: TGTGCCAGCAGCTTGCAACGGGGGGGAAATGAAAAACTGTTTTTT. Amino acids: CASSLQRGGNEKLFF.

The gene calls are TRBV5-1 and TRBJ1-1; D ambiguous. This CDR3 spans 13 amino acids. The V end lost 2 bases, the J end lost 1 base, and 6 bases lay between the germline ends. Germline values: CDR1 SGHRS, CDR2 YFSETQ. Here the CDR3 DNA reads TGCGCCAGCAGCTTTGCAGGGAACACTGAAGCTTTCTTT. As protein: CASSFAGNTEAFF.

This chain links TRBV5-1 with TRBJ2-5, with TRBD1 matching over 8 bases. Germline assignment: CDR1 SGHRS and CDR2 YFSETQ. The V gene end was trimmed by 0 bases and the J gene end by 1 base; junction bases not matched to a gene: 2. The CDR3 covers 15 residues. The CDR3 sequence: CASSLGDRPQETQYF. In DNA form, the CDR3 reads TGCGCCAGCAGCTTGGGGGACAGGCCCCAAGAGACCCAGTACTTC.

This chain joins TRBV6-5 and TRBJ1-5, with 8 bases fitting TRBD1. CDR3 length equals 15 residues. Germline trimming cut 6 bases from V and 3 bases from J; bases unmatched to any gene: 7. Germline V gives CDR1 MNHEY, CDR2 SVGAGI. For the CDR3, the DNA is TGTGCCAGCAGCTCCGGACAGGGTAACAATCAGCCCCAGCATTTT. Translating gives CASSSGQGNNQPQHF.

Concerning this clone itself: Other DNA sequences in the sample encode the same CDR3. The chain has TRBV18 and TRBJ1-1; D unresolved. The germline V and J ends were trimmed by 3 bases and 2 bases, with 13 bases remaining between them. Germline loops: CDR1 KGHSH, CDR2 LQKENI. CDR3 length: 15 amino acids. The CDR3 loop is CASSPTTGLNTEAFF. CDR3 nucleotides: TGTGCCAGCTCACCGACGACGGGATTAAACACTGAAGCTTTCTTT.